This TCR beta chain was identified during a study of blood T cell repertoires in COVID-19. Study at large: PBMCs, B-cell-depleted T cells, or T cells provided the cDNA or gDNA that made up the material.

Measured with immunoSEQ multiplex PCR; TCRdb has only the in-frame clones, and not every one. The sample has roughly 150,000 clones, roughly 91% seen once; the top ten hold roughly 2.3%. V gave up 4 bases and J gave up 0 bases, with 9 bases separating them. This CDR3 comprises 14 residues. Germline V gene data show CDR1 as LGHDT and CDR2 as YNNKEL (reference sequence). The sequenced sample consisted of peripheral blood. V is TRBV3-1 (or the pseudogene TRBV3-2) and J is TRBJ1-1; maybe TRBD1 (5 bases). This clonotype originated in a man aged 18 to 30 with acute or convalescent COVID-19. CDR3 in amino acids: CASSRGRVNTEAFF. CDR3 sequence (DNA): TGTGCCAGCAGCCGGGGCAGGGTGAACACTGAAGCTTTCTTT.